Here is one T cell receptor (beta chain) with its context. Its antigen is unidentified. Produced via immunoSEQ multiplex PCR; TCRdb's table is partial and in-frame only. The table shows about 38,000 clones, with about 93% occurring only once. V lost 1 base and J 0 bases, leaving 13 bases between the germline ends. This CDR3 has 17 residues. Germline V lookup: CDR1 SNHLY, CDR2 FYNNEI. This sample was taken from a study of cytomegalovirus exposure and HLA in healthy donors. Study results and limitations: Subsequent analysis showed first-cohort TCR clusters tending to co-occur in more than 95 validation repertoires.

The TCR comes from a man aged 18 to 29 in good health and CMV-seronegative. V gene TRBV2 combines with J gene TRBJ2-1, with D possibly TRBD1 on 5 matching bases. Sequencing used PBMCs. The DNA of the CDR3 is TGTGCCAGCAGTGAAGTTGGACATCCGAGCTCCTACAATGAGCAGTTCTTC. Amino acids: CASSEVGHPSSYNEQFF.